This is a list of T cell receptor beta chains from one sample in a study of cytomegalovirus exposure and HLA in healthy donors. The assay was immunoSEQ multiplex PCR, and TCRdb's table has in-frame clones only and misses some. The table records 160,000 or so clones, 80% to 90% of them present only once. The sequenced material came from PBMCs. All receptors derive from a woman aged 18-29 years in good health and CMV-seronegative. Both conserved end residues are part of each CDR3. The D gene is left open where the match is weak. The size of a clone is reported for some rows only, either as once, few or many, or as a class for expanded clones.

DNA	CDR3	D	V	J	size
TGTGCCAGCAGGGCCAATGGGGCGAACACTGAAGCTTTCTTT	CASRANGANTEAFF	NA	TRBV2	TRBJ1-1	once
TGTGCCAGCTCACTGGGGCTAGCGGGTGGAGATACGCAGTATTTT	CASSLGLAGGDTQYF	TRBD2	TRBV18	TRBJ2-3	NA
TGTGCCAGCAGCGTACAGCGGGGGCCCACCAAATCATACAATGAGCAGTTCTTC	CASSVQRGPTKSYNEQFF	TRBD2	TRBV9	TRBJ2-1	NA
TGTGCCAGCGGAGTAGGGGCGGGGGCTAGCACAGATACGCAGTATTTT	CASGVGAGASTDTQYF	NA	TRBV9	TRBJ2-3	NA
TGTGCGAGCAAAGGGGCGAAAGAGACCCAGTACTTC	CASKGAKETQYF	NA	TRBV30	TRBJ2-5	NA
TGCGCCAGCAGCCGTGGACAGGGGGTCTTCCCCTACGAGCAGTACTTC	CASSRGQGVFPYEQYF	TRBD1	TRBV5-1	TRBJ2-7	NA
TGTGCCTGGAAAAAGGGGTACAATTCACCCCTCCACTTT	CAWKKGYNSPLHF	NA	TRBV30	TRBJ1-6	NA
TGCAGCACCGCGGACAGGACACCGAACACTGAAGCTTTCTTT	CSTADRTPNTEAFF	TRBD1	TRBV29-1	TRBJ1-1	NA
TGTGCCAGCAGCTTGACGGGAAGAGGAGAGACCCAGTACTTC	CASSLTGRGETQYF	NA	TRBV7-9	TRBJ2-5	NA
TGTGCCACTAGTCCGGGGGGGGCTGGAAACACCATATATTTT	CATSPGGAGNTIYF	NA	TRBV28	TRBJ1-3	NA
TGTGCCAGCAGCTTAAGACAGCTTCCCTACGAGCAGTACTTC	CASSLRQLPYEQYF	NA	TRBV7-8	TRBJ2-7	NA
TGCGCCAGCGGTCCGGGACAGGGGGCAGATACGCAGTATTTT	CASGPGQGADTQYF	TRBD1	TRBV5-1	TRBJ2-3	NA
TGTGCCAGTAGTATTGGGCGGGGGGACACAGATACGCAGTATTTT	CASSIGRGDTDTQYF	TRBD2	TRBV19	TRBJ2-3	NA
TGTGCCAGCAGCCAAGATTCGAGCCCCCAGTACTTC	CASSQDSSPQYF	NA	TRBV14	TRBJ2-5	NA
TGCGCCAGCAGTGATTTCCGGTCTAATGAAAAACTGTTTTTT	CASSDFRSNEKLFF	NA	TRBV10-2	TRBJ1-4	NA
TGTGCCAGCAGAAACGACAGGGAAAATGACAATGAGCAGTTCTTC	CASRNDRENDNEQFF	TRBD1	TRBV6-5	TRBJ2-1	NA
TGCAGCGTTGCCGGGAGGTTGTATACGCAGTATTTT	CSVAGRLYTQYF	TRBD2	TRBV29-1	TRBJ2-3	NA
TGTGCCAGCAGCGTAGCGACAGGCTCTGGAAACACCATATATTTT	CASSVATGSGNTIYF	NA	TRBV9	TRBJ1-3	NA
TGTGCCTGGAGTGTATTTTCTTCGACCACAGGGGACGGCTACACCTTC	CAWSVFSSTTGDGYTF	TRBD1	TRBV30	TRBJ1-2	NA
TGTGCCACCAGCAGAGATACAGGGCTGGAAGGAAACACCATATATTTT	CATSRDTGLEGNTIYF	NA	TRBV15	TRBJ1-3	NA
TGTGCCAGTAGTATTCCCACAGTGCAGCCCCAGCATTTT	CASSIPTVQPQHF	NA	TRBV19	TRBJ1-5	NA
TGTGCCAGCAGACGAGACAGTATTGAAAAACTGTTTTTT	CASRRDSIEKLFF	NA	TRBV2	TRBJ1-4	NA